This T cell receptor (beta chain) was sequenced for a study of blood T cells in healthy people across ages. This CDR3 has 14 amino acids. Deletions cut 7 bases from V and 1 base from J, with 12 bases between. The germline V gene encodes CDR1 SNHLY and CDR2 FYNNEI. To note about this clonotype: Its antigen is unknown.

Primed by a sample-barcoded 5' primer and a J-beta primer mix, a second PCR proceeded for about 6 to 11 cycles. TCRdb analysed the 5' RACE reads with MiXCR anew, one entry per CDR3 protein. Altogether about 1.4 million distinct CDR3 sequences are present, roughly 64% being singletons, with the ten largest covering over 5.5%. Overall study findings and caveats: The percentage of naive T cells correlated strongly with TCR beta diversity.

The V and J genes are TRBV2 and TRBJ2-3; D not resolved. This clonotype was obtained from a man aged 18 to 30 in good health. Sequencing used blood. CDR3 sequence: CASKRTAGTDTQYF. The DNA of the CDR3 is TGTGCCAGCAAGAGAACTGCCGGCACAGATACGCAGTATTTT.